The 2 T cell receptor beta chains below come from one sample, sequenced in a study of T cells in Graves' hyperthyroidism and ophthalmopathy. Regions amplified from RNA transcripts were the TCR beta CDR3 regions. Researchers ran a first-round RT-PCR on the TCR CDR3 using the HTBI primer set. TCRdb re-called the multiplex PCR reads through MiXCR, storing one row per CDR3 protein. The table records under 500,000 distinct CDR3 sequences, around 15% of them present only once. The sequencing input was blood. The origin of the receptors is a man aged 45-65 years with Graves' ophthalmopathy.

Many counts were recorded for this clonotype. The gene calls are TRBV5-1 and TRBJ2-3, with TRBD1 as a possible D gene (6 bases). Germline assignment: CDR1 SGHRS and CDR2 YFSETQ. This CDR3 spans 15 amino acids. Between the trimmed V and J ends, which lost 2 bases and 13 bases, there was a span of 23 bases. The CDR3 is CASSLQGSDGGVKYF. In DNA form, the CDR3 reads TGCGCCAGCAGCTTACAGGGCAGCGATGGGGGCGTGAAGTATTTT.

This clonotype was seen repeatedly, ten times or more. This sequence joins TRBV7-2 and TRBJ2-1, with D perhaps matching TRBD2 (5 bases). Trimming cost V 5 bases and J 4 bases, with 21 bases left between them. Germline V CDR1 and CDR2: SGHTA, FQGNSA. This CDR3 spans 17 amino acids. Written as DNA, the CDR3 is TGTGCCAGCAGCCGACGACTACAGCTTGCGCCATACAATGAGCAGTTCTTC. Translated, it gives CASSRRLQLAPYNEQFF. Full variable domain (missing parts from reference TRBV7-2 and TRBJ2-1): GAGVSQSPSNKVTEKGKDVELRCDPISGHTALYWYRQSLGQGLEFLIYFQGNSAPDKSGLPSDRFSAERTGGSVSTLTIQRTQQEDSAVYLCASSRRLQLAPYNEQFFGPGTRLTVL.